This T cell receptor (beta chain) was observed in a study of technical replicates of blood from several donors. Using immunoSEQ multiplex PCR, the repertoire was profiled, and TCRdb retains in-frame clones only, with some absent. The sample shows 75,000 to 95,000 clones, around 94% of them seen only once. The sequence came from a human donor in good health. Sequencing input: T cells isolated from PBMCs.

The DNA for the CDR3 is TGTGCCAGCAGCTTGGGGACTAGCGGGAGTATTGAGACCCAGTACTTC. It codes for CASSLGTSGSIETQYF. The chain couples TRBV5-6 to TRBJ2-5; 13 nucleotides agree with TRBD2. CDR1 and CDR2 from the germline V gene are SGHDT and YYEEEE. V shed 0 bases, J shed 5 bases, and the junction held 4 bases outside the gene matches. The CDR3 is 16 residues long.